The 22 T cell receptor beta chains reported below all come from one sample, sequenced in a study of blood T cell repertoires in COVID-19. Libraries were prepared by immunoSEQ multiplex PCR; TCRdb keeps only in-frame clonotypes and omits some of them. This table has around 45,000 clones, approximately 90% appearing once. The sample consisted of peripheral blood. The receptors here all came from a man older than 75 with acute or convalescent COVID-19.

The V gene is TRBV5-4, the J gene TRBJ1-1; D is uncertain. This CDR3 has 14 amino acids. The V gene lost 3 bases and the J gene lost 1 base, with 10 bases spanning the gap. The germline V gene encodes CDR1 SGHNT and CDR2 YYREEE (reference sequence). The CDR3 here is CASSSGLGNTEAFF. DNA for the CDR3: TGTGCCAGCAGCTCAGGATTAGGGAACACTGAAGCTTTCTTT.

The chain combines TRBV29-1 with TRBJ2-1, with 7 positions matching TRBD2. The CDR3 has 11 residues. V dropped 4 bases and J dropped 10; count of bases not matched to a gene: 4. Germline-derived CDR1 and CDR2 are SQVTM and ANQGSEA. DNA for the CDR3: TGCAGCGTTGGGGGGGGTGGCGAGCAGTTCTTC. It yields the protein CSVGGGGEQFF.

CDR3: CASSQPTGGFSPLHF. DNA for the CDR3: TGTGCCAGCAGCCAACCGACAGGGGGCTTTTCACCCCTCCACTTT. V gene TRBV3-1 (or the pseudogene TRBV3-2) combines with J gene TRBJ1-6; 10 positions agree with TRBD1. From germline, CDR1 is LGHDT and CDR2 YNNKEL (reference sequence). Losses at the gene ends were 2 bases for V and 9 bases for J; bases not matched to a gene: 4. This CDR3 spans 15 amino acids.

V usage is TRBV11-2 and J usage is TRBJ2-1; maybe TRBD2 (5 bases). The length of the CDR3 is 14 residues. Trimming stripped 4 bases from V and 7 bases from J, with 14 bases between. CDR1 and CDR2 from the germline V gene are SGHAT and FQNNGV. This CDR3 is CASSSPAGKNEQFF. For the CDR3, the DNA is TGTGCCAGCAGCTCACCGGCCGGGAAGAATGAGCAGTTCTTC.

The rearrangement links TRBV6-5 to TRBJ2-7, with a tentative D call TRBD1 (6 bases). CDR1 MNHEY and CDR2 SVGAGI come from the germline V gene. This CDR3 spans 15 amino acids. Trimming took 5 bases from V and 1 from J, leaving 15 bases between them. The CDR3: CASSNQGYGSYEQYF. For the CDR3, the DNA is TGTGCCAGCAGTAACCAGGGGTATGGATCCTACGAGCAGTACTTC.

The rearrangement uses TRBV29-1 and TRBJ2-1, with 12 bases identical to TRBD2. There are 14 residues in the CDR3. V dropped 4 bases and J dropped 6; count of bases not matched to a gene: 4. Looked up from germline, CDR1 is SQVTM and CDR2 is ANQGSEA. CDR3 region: CSVVGLAGSNEQFF. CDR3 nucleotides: TGCAGCGTTGTCGGACTAGCGGGGTCCAATGAGCAGTTCTTC.

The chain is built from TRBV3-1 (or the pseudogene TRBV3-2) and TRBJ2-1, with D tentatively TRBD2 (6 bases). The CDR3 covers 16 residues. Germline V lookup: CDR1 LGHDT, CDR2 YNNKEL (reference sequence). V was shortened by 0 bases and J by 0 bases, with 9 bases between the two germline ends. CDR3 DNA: TGTGCCAGCAGCCAAGAAGACGGGAGCTCCTACAATGAGCAGTTCTTC. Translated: CASSQEDGSSYNEQFF.

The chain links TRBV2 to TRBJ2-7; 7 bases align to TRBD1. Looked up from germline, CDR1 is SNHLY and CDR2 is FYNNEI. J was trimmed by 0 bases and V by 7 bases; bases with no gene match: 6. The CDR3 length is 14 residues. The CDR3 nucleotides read TGTGCCAGCACCCCCAGGACAGGCTCCTACGAGCAGTACTTC. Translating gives CASTPRTGSYEQYF. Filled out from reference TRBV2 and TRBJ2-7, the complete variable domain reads EPEVTQTPSHQVTQMGQEVILRCVPISNHLYFYWYRQILGQKVEFLVSFYNNEISEKSEIFDDQFSVERPDGSNFTLKIRSTKLEDSAMYFCASTPRTGSYEQYFGPGTRLTVT.

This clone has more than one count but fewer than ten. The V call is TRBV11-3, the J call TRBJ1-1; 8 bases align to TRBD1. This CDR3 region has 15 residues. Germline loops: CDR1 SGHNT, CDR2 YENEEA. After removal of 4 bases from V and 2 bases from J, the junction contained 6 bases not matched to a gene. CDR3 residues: CASSSLDRGNTEAFF. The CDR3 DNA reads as TGTGCCAGCAGCTCACTAGACAGGGGAAACACTGAAGCTTTCTTT. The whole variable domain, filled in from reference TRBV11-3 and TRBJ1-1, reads EAGVVQSPRYKIIEKKQPVAFWCNPISGHNTLYWYLQNLGQGPELLIRYENEEAVDDSQLPKDRFSAERLKGVDSTLKIQPAELGDSAVYLCASSSLDRGNTEAFFGQGTRLTVV.

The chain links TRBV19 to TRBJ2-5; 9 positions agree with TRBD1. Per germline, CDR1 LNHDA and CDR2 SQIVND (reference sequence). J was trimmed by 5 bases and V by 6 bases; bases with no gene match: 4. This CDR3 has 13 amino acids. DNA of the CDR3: TGTGCCAGTAGGGGACAGGGAGTGGAGACCCAGTACTTC. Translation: CASRGQGVETQYF.

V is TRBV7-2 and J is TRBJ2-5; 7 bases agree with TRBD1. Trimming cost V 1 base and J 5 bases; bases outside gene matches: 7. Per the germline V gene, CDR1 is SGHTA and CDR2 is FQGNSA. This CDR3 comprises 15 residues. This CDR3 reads CASSLVAARGETQYF. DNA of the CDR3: TGTGCCAGCAGCTTAGTGGCGGCCAGGGGGGAGACCCAGTACTTC. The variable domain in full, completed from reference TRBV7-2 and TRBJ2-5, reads GAGVSQSPSNKVTEKGKDVELRCDPISGHTALYWYRQSLGQGLEFLIYFQGNSAPDKSGLPSDRFSAERTGGSVSTLTIQRTQQEDSAVYLCASSLVAARGETQYFGPGTRLLVL.

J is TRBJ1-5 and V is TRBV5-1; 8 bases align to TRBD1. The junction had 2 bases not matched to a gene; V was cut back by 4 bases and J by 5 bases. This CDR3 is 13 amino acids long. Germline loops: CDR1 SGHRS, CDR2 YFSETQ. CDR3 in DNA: TGCGCCAGCAGCGTGACAGGGGATCAGCCCCAGCATTTT. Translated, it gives CASSVTGDQPQHF.

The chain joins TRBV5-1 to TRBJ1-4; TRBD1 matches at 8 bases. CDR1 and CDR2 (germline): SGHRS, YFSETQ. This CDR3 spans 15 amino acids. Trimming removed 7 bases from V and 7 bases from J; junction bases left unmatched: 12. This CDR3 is CASGPQGAIGEKLFF. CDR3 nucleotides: TGCGCCAGCGGCCCCCAGGGGGCAATAGGTGAAAAACTGTTTTTT.

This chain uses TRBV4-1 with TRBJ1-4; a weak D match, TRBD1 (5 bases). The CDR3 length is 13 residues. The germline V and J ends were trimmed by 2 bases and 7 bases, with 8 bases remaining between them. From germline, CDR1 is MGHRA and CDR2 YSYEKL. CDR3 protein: CASSQWRGEKLFF. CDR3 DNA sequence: TGCGCCAGCAGCCAATGGAGGGGTGAAAAACTGTTTTTT.

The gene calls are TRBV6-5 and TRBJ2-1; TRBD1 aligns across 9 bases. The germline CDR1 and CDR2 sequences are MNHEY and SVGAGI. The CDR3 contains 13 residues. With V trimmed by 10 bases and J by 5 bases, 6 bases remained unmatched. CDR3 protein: CATRGTGNNEQFF. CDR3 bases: TGTGCCACCAGGGGGACAGGGAACAATGAGCAGTTCTTC.

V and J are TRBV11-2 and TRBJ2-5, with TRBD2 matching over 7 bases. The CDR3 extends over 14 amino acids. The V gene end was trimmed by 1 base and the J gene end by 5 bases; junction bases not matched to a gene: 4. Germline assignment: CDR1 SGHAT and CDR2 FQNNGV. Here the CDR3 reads CASSLGLAVETQYF. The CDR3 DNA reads TGTGCCAGCAGCTTAGGACTAGCTGTGGAGACCCAGTACTTC.

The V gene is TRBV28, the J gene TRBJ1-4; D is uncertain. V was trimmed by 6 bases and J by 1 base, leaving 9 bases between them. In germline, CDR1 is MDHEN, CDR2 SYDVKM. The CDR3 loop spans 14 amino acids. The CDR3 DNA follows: TGTGCCAGCAGCCAAACGGGAACTAATGAAAAACTGTTTTTT. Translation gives CASSQTGTNEKLFF.

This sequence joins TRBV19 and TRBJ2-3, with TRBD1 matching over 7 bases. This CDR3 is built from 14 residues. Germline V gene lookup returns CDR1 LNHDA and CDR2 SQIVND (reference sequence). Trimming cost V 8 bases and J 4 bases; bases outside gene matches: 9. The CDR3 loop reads CASCQGGFPDTQYF. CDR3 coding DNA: TGTGCCAGTTGCCAAGGGGGCTTTCCAGATACGCAGTATTTT.

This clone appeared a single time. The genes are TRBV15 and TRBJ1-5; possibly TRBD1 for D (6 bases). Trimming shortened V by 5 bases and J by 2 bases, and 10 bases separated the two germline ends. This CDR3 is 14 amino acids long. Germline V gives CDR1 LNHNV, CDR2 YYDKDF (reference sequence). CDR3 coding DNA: TGTGCCACCAGCCCACGACAGGGCAATCAGCCCCAGCATTTT. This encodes CATSPRQGNQPQHF.

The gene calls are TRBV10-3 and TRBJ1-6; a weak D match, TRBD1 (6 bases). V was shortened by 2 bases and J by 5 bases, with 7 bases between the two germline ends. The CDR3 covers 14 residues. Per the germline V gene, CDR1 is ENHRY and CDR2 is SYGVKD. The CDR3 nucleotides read TGTGCCATCAGTGAGAACAGGGATAATTCACCCCTCCACTTT. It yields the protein CAISENRDNSPLHF.

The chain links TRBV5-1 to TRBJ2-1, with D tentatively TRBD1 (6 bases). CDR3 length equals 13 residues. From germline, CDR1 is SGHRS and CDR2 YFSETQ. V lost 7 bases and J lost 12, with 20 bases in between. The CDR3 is CASGTPYWERQFF. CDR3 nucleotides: TGCGCCAGCGGGACACCCTACTGGGAACGGCAGTTCTTC. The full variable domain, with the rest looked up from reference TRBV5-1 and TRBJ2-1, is KAGVTQTPRYLIKTRGQQVTLSCSPISGHRSVSWYQQTPGQGLQFLFEYFSETQRNKGNFPGRFSGRQFSNSRSEMNVSTLELGDSALYLCASGTPYWERQFFGPGTRLTVL.

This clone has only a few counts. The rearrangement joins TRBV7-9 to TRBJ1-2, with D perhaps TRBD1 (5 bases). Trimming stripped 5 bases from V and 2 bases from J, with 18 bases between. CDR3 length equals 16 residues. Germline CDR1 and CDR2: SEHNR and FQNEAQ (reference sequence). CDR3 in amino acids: CASSPTPGTENYGYTF. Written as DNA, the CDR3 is TGTGCCAGCAGCCCTACCCCCGGGACTGAGAACTATGGCTACACCTTC. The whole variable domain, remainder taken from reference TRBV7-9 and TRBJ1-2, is DTGVSQNPRHKITKRGQNVTFRCDPISEHNRLYWYRQTLGQGPEFLTYFQNEAQLEKSRLLSDRFSAERPKGSFSTLEIQRTEQGDSAMYLCASSPTPGTENYGYTFGSGTRLTVV.